One sample yielded the 24 T cell receptor beta chains listed below, sequenced in a study of blood T cell repertoires in COVID-19. The repertoire was sequenced with immunoSEQ multiplex PCR; TCRdb's copy has only in-frame clones and lacks some. Altogether approximately 310,000 clones are present, roughly 85% being singletons, with the ten largest covering under 2%. Sequenced: PBMCs or T cells enriched from blood (not recorded which). The receptors originated from a woman aged 30 to 39 who had been exposed to COVID-19.

The V and J genes are TRBV2 and TRBJ2-7; the D is unclear. Germline V gives CDR1 SNHLY, CDR2 FYNNEI. With 4 bases removed from V and 3 bases from J, the gap between germline ends came to 16 bases. CDR3 length equals 15 residues. CDR3 in amino acids: CASSGLETFIYEQYF. In DNA form, the CDR3 reads TGTGCCAGCAGTGGGTTAGAAACGTTCATCTACGAGCAGTACTTC. Full variable domain (rest looked up from reference TRBV2 and TRBJ2-7): EPEVTQTPSHQVTQMGQEVILRCVPISNHLYFYWYRQILGQKVEFLVSFYNNEISEKSEIFDDQFSVERPDGSNFTLKIRSTKLEDSAMYFCASSGLETFIYEQYFGPGTRLTVT.

The DNA of the CDR3 is TGTGCCAGCAGTTTTCTGCGGGGGGGCCTCGAGCAGTACTTC. This translates into CASSFLRGGLEQYF. The chain joins TRBV27 to TRBJ2-7, with 9 bases aligning to TRBD2. The CDR3 totals 14 residues. The ends lost 3 bases at V and 6 bases at J; junction bases unmatched: 6. Germline-derived CDR1 and CDR2 are MNHEY and SMNVEV (reference sequence).

At least ten counts were recorded for this clone. The rearrangement links TRBV7-2 to TRBJ1-4; 10 nucleotides line up with TRBD1. CDR3 length equals 15 residues. CDR1 and CDR2 (germline): SGHTA, FQGNSA. Unmatched junction bases numbered 7, after V lost 4 bases and J lost 8 bases. This CDR3 reads CASSWTGGVGEKLFF. As DNA, the CDR3 is TGTGCCAGCAGCTGGACAGGGGGAGTTGGGGAAAAACTGTTTTTT.

The gene calls are TRBV12-1 and TRBJ1-2. TRBV12-1 is listed as a pseudogene. The CDR3 covers 14 residues. The CDR3, as DNA: TGTGCCAGCAGCTTTGGTGTGAGGGCGGGTGGCTACACCTTC. Its protein product is CASSFGVRAGGYTF.

The chain combines TRBV9 with TRBJ2-2; TRBD1 is a possible D gene (5 bases). Germline CDR1 and CDR2: SGDLS and YYNGEE. V was pared by 4 bases and J by 3 bases, with 7 bases between. This CDR3 has 13 amino acids. The chain's CDR3 is CASSTRDTGELFF. CDR3 nucleotide sequence: TGTGCCAGCAGCACCAGGGACACCGGGGAGCTGTTTTTT. The entire variable domain, with the rest obtained from reference TRBV9 and TRBJ2-2, is as follows: DSGVTQTPKHLITATGQRVTLRCSPRSGDLSVYWYQQSLDQGLQFLIQYYNGEERAKGNILERFSAQQFPDLHSELNLSSLELGDSALYFCASSTRDTGELFFGEGSRLTVL.

The V and J genes are TRBV5-6 and TRBJ1-5, with 10 nucleotides matching TRBD1. CDR1 SGHDT and CDR2 YYEEEE come from the germline V gene. Trimming cost V 4 bases and J 5 bases; bases outside gene matches: 6. The CDR3 is made up of 15 amino acids. CDR3 sequence reads: CASSLGTGADQPQHF. The CDR3 DNA reads as TGTGCCAGCAGCCTCGGGACAGGGGCGGATCAGCCCCAGCATTTT.

The chain links TRBV11-2 to TRBJ1-2; D is unclear. The CDR3 is made up of 15 amino acids. Deletions cut 5 bases from V and 4 bases from J, with 17 bases between. CDR1 SGHAT and CDR2 FQNNGV come from the germline V gene. CDR3 residues: CASSRDQARGYGYTF. For the CDR3, the DNA is TGTGCCAGCAGCCGGGATCAGGCGCGGGGCTATGGCTACACCTTC.

The J gene is TRBJ1-4, the V gene TRBV2, with D tentatively TRBD1 (5 bases). V was clipped by 7 bases and J by 3 bases, with 12 bases between them. CDR1 and CDR2 (germline): SNHLY, FYNNEI. This CDR3 is 14 amino acids long. CDR3 coding DNA: TGTGCCAGCAATATCGGGGACTCTAATGAAAAACTGTTTTTT. This translates into CASNIGDSNEKLFF.

V and J are TRBV5-1 and TRBJ1-4, with 7 nucleotides matching TRBD1. This CDR3 spans 15 amino acids. Germline V gene data show CDR1 as SGHRS and CDR2 as YFSETQ. J gave up 3 bases and V 3 bases, and 5 bases lay outside the gene matches. CDR3 DNA sequence: TGCGCCAGCAGCTCCTACAGGGGTGCTAATGAAAAACTGTTTTTT. It yields the protein CASSSYRGANEKLFF.

This clone was recorded a few times. This chain links TRBV28 with TRBJ1-6, with D perhaps matching TRBD1 (5 bases). The CDR3 is made up of 12 amino acids. With 5 bases removed from V and 11 bases from J, the gap between germline ends came to 10 bases. CDR1 MDHEN and CDR2 SYDVKM come from the germline V gene. CDR3 coding DNA: TGTGCCAGCAGTCACCCGACAGCACCCCTCCACTTT. Amino acid sequence: CASSHPTAPLHF.

This sequence joins TRBV30 and TRBJ2-7; weak D call: TRBD1 (5 bases). In germline, CDR1 is GTSNPN, CDR2 SVGIG (reference sequence). The CDR3 consists of 16 residues. Trimming took 1 base from V and 3 from J, leaving 19 bases between them. The DNA for the CDR3 is TGTGCCTGGAGTGGAGGACACGTTGACTCCTTCTACGAGCAGTACTTC. Translated, it gives CAWSGGHVDSFYEQYF.

The chain combines TRBV30 with TRBJ1-5, with 9 bases aligning to TRBD1. The CDR3 has 17 residues. J lost 0 bases, V lost 1 base, and 7 bases had no gene match. Looked up from germline, CDR1 is GTSNPN and CDR2 is SVGIG (reference sequence). The CDR3 bases are TGTGCCTGGAGTGGGGACAGGGTAGGTTATAGCAATCAGCCCCAGCATTTT. Amino acids: CAWSGDRVGYSNQPQHF.

This sequence joins TRBV28 and TRBJ1-2; D possibly corresponds to TRBD1 (5 bases). The V gene's germline CDR1 is MDHEN and CDR2 SYDVKM. Trimming stripped 3 bases from V and 6 bases from J, with 11 bases between. This CDR3 spans 13 amino acids. CDR3 loop: CASSFGGGDGYTF. The CDR3 bases are TGTGCCAGCAGTTTTGGCGGGGGAGATGGCTACACCTTC.

The chain links TRBV28 to TRBJ2-7; D perhaps matches TRBD1 (5 bases). This CDR3 is built from 15 residues. The germline V gene encodes CDR1 MDHEN and CDR2 SYDVKM. V dropped 6 bases and J dropped 5 bases, with 20 bases sitting between them. CDR3 bases: TGTGCCAGCAGCCCAGGGCACGTAGCTGGGAACGAGCAGTACTTC. Its translation is CASSPGHVAGNEQYF.

The rearrangement links TRBV7-3 to TRBJ2-3; D is uncertain. The CDR3 has 13 amino acids. V was shortened by 2 bases and J by 4 bases, with 7 bases between the two germline ends. In germline, CDR1 is SGHTA, CDR2 FQGTGA. CDR3 amino acids: CASSLDTADTQYF. CDR3 coding DNA: TGTGCCAGCAGCTTAGATACGGCAGATACGCAGTATTTT.

About this clone: In the same sample, other DNA sequences code for this CDR3. This chain connects TRBV5-8 to TRBJ1-5; possible D gene TRBD1, 6 bases. Germline assignment: CDR1 SGHTS and CDR2 YDEGEE. Trimming left V 2 bases short and J 4 bases short, with 10 bases between. CDR3 length: 14 residues. In DNA, the CDR3 is TGTGCCAGCAGCTTAACAGGGCCAAATCAGCCCCAGCATTTT. This gives the protein CASSLTGPNQPQHF.

This clone is medium-sized. V usage is TRBV5-6 and J usage is TRBJ1-5; D gene unclear. This CDR3 spans 13 amino acids. Germline CDR1 SGHDT, CDR2 YYEEEE. Trimming removed 4 bases at V and 7 bases at J, with 12 bases between. As DNA, the CDR3 is TGTGCCAGCAGCCTAGACCGAAGGCAGCCCCAGCATTTT. Residues: CASSLDRRQPQHF.

The rearrangement joins TRBV7-3 to TRBJ2-5, with TRBD1 matching 8 bases. CDR3 length equals 14 residues. V dropped 4 bases and J dropped 1; count of bases not matched to a gene: 2. CDR1 and CDR2 from the germline V gene are SGHTA and FQGTGA. CDR3 coding DNA: TGTGCCAGCAGCTCCACAGGGGGCCAAGAGACCCAGTACTTC. Protein product: CASSSTGGQETQYF.

This chain joins TRBV5-4 and TRBJ2-1; 9 nucleotides agree with TRBD1. The CDR3 is 14 residues long. The V segment lost 4 bases and the J segment 4 bases; nucleotides outside the gene matches: 3. CDR1 is SGHNT and CDR2 is YYREEE in the germline V gene (reference sequence). DNA for the CDR3: TGTGCCAGCAGCCCAGGACAGGGGTACAATGAGCAGTTCTTC. Translated: CASSPGQGYNEQFF.

The chain joins TRBV6-5 to TRBJ1-5; TRBD1 aligns across 9 bases. V gave up 7 bases and J gave up 5 bases; unmatched junction bases: 6. The CDR3 extends over 14 amino acids. The germline gives CDR1 MNHEY, CDR2 SVGAGI. DNA for the CDR3: TGTGCCAGCATTCTACAGGGGGCCCATCAGCCCCAGCATTTT. This encodes CASILQGAHQPQHF.

V usage is TRBV7-9 and J usage is TRBJ2-3; a weak D match, TRBD1 (5 bases). The CDR3 sequence is 15 residues long. Germline loops: CDR1 SEHNR, CDR2 FQNEAQ (reference sequence). The germline V and J ends were trimmed by 5 bases and 3 bases, with 15 bases remaining between them. The CDR3 bases are TGTGCCAGCAGCAGACTCGTAGGGGTGACAGATACGCAGTATTTT. Translated: CASSRLVGVTDTQYF.

The rearrangement links TRBV28 to TRBJ1-1; 10 bases are shared with TRBD1. V shed 7 bases, J shed 5 bases, and the junction held 7 bases outside the gene matches. This CDR3 spans 14 amino acids. Germline CDR1 reads MDHEN; CDR2 reads SYDVKM. This CDR3 reads CASTRDRGSTEAFF. The CDR3 DNA reads TGTGCCAGCACCCGGGACAGGGGCTCGACTGAAGCTTTCTTT.

This chain joins TRBV30 and TRBJ2-1; 15 nucleotides line up with TRBD2. V shed 1 base and J 11 bases; nucleotides not matched to a gene: 9. CDR3 size: 16 residues. Germline values: CDR1 GTSNPN, CDR2 SVGIG (reference sequence). Here the CDR3 reads CAWSGASGLAGGKQFF. The CDR3, as DNA: TGTGCCTGGAGTGGAGCCTCGGGACTAGCGGGAGGCAAGCAGTTCTTC.

The table lists this clone with many counts. The V call is TRBV5-1, the J call TRBJ1-1; D is ambiguous. Per germline, CDR1 SGHRS and CDR2 YFSETQ. V shed 4 bases and J shed 6 bases, with 13 bases lying between them. The CDR3 covers 13 residues. CDR3 nucleotides: TGCGCCAGCAGCGTTTACGGGTTTTCTGAAGCTTTCTTT. This sequence encodes CASSVYGFSEAFF.